These T cell receptor beta chains were read from a single sample in a study of blood T cell repertoires in COVID-19. The repertoire was sequenced with immunoSEQ multiplex PCR; TCRdb's copy has only in-frame clones and lacks some. The table has some 160,000 clones, around 81% seen once. Sequenced sample: PBMCs or T cells enriched from blood (not recorded which). These receptors came from a middle-aged woman who had recovered from COVID-19. Both conserved end residues are part of each CDR3. A D gene is named only where the DNA matches it firmly. Part of the rows lack a size; the others show once, few, many or a class for expanded clones.

V	J	size	D	DNA	CDR3
TRBV27	TRBJ1-2	NA	TRBD1	TGTGCCAGCGGAACAGACTTCGGACAGGACTATGGCTACACCTTC	CASGTDFGQDYGYTF
TRBV9	TRBJ2-1	NA	NA	TGTGCCAGCAGCGCCGACAGCTCCTACAATGAGCAGTTCTTC	CASSADSSYNEQFF
TRBV18	TRBJ1-6	NA	NA	TGTGCCAGCTCGCCGGGACAATCTAATTCACCCCTCCACTTT	CASSPGQSNSPLHF
TRBV21-1	TRBJ2-5	NA	NA	TGTGCCAGCAGCCCCCCTACGGGGGTGCGGGAGACCCAGTACTTC	CASSPPTGVRETQYF
TRBV29-1	TRBJ2-3	NA	NA	TGCAGCGTTGGAAAGTCCAGGGGAACAGATACGCAGTATTTT	CSVGKSRGTDTQYF
TRBV6-6	TRBJ2-3	NA	NA	TGTGCCAGCAGGGATAGCGCAGATACGCAGTATTTT	CASRDSADTQYF
TRBV7-3	TRBJ2-5	NA	NA	TGTGCCAGCAGCGCGGGACGAAGAGAGACCCAGTACTTC	CASSAGRRETQYF
TRBV2	TRBJ1-5	NA	NA	TGTGCCAGCAGCGCCTGGCGGGTTAACAATCAGCCCCAGCATTTT	CASSAWRVNNQPQHF
TRBV12-5	TRBJ2-1	NA	TRBD2	TGTGCTAGTGGTTTGGAAAGACTAGCGGGATTGAACAATGAGCAGTTCTTC	CASGLERLAGLNNEQFF
TRBV9	TRBJ2-7	NA	NA	TGTGCCAGCAGCCCCAGCGGTACCGCCTACGAGCAGTACTTC	CASSPSGTAYEQYF
TRBV5-1	TRBJ1-1	NA	TRBD1	TGCGCCAGCAGCTCTGGATCCGGGACAGGGACCGCTGAAGCTTTCTTT	CASSSGSGTGTAEAFF
TRBV29-1	TRBJ2-1	few	TRBD2	TGCAGCGCATATTCTAGCGGGAGGGTTTCCTACAATGAGCAGTTCTTC	CSAYSSGRVSYNEQFF
TRBV5-4	TRBJ1-2	NA	NA	TGTGCCAGCAGCTTGTGGGGAGCAGGCTATGGCTACACCTTC	CASSLWGAGYGYTF
TRBV19	TRBJ1-4	once	NA	TGTGCCAGTAGTCCCGGGACAACTAATGAAAAACTGTTTTTT	CASSPGTTNEKLFF
TRBV18	TRBJ2-3	NA	TRBD1	TGTGCCAGCTCACCGGGGACAGGGGTTCTGGATACGCAGTATTTT	CASSPGTGVLDTQYF
TRBV27	TRBJ1-6	NA	NA	TGTGCCAGCTCAGCATCCGGCGGGTGGTCACCCCTCCACTTT	CASSASGGWSPLHF